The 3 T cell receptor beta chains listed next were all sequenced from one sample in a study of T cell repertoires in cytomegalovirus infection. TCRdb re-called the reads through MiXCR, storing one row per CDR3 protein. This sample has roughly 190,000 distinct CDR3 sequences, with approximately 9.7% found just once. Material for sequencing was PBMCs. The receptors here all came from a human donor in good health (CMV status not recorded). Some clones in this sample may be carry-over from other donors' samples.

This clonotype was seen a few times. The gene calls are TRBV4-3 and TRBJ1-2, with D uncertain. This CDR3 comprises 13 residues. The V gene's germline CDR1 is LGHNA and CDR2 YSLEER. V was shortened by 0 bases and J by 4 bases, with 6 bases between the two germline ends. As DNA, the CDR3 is TGCGCCAGCAGCCAAGATCCCATCTATGGCTACACCTTC. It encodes CASSQDPIYGYTF.

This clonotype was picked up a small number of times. This CDR3 is CASSSGQGRNYGYTF. The CDR3 DNA sequence: TGTGCCAGCAGCTCGGGACAGGGGAGGAACTATGGCTACACCTTC. The rearrangement uses TRBV7-9 and TRBJ1-2, with 10 bases identical to TRBD1. The ends lost 4 bases at V and 2 bases at J; junction bases unmatched: 4. The CDR3 is made up of 15 amino acids. From germline, CDR1 is SEHNR and CDR2 FQNEAQ (reference sequence).

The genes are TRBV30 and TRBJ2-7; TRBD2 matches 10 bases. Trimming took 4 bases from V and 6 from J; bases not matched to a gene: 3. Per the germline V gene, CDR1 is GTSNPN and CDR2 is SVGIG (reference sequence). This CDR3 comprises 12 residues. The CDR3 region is CAWTSGSLEQYF. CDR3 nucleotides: TGTGCCTGGACTAGCGGGAGTCTCGAGCAGTACTTC.